Listed below are T cell receptor beta chains from one sample, sequenced in a study of early T cells in non-severe SARS-CoV-2 infection. TCRdb processed the 5' RACE reads anew with MiXCR; each CDR3 protein has one entry. The sample holds 70,000 or so distinct CDR3 sequences, roughly an eighth seen once. Sequenced input: whole blood. The receptors come from an adult who was a healthcare worker with PCR-confirmed SARS-CoV-2 infection or an uninfected control (not recorded which). Both conserved end residues are part of each CDR3. A D gene is named only where the DNA matches it firmly. Expanded clones are given a class, and other clones once, few, many or no size at all.

V gene	D gene	clone size	J gene	CDR3 protein	CDR3 DNA
TRBV6-2/TRBV6-3	.	many	TRBJ1-1	CASRSFGHLNTEAFF	TGTGCCAGCAGGAGTTTCGGACATCTGAACACTGAAGCTTTCTTT
TRBV28	TRBD2	many	TRBJ2-7	CASRGTSGIYEQYF	TGTGCCAGCAGGGGGACTAGCGGGATCTACGAGCAGTACTTC
TRBV6-5	.	many	TRBJ2-7	CASSYSPGNPYEQYF	TGTGCCAGCAGTTACTCTCCAGGGAATCCCTACGAGCAGTACTTC
TRBV5-6	TRBD1	.	TRBJ1-6	CASSSGTGYDGSPLHF	TGTGCCAGCAGCTCCGGGACAGGGTACGACGGTTCACCCCTCCACTTT
TRBV5-5	TRBD2	many	TRBJ2-1	CASSLNRGVYNEQFF	TGTGCCAGCAGCTTAAACCGGGGGGTCTACAATGAGCAGTTCTTC
TRBV6-2/TRBV6-3	TRBD1	many	TRBJ1-6	CASSGDRADSPLHF	TGTGCCAGCAGTGGAGACAGGGCCGATTCACCCCTCCACTTT
TRBV20-1	.	many	TRBJ2-1	CSARVPRGSYNEQFF	TGCAGTGCTAGAGTCCCTAGAGGGTCCTACAATGAGCAGTTCTTC
TRBV14	.	many	TRBJ1-1	CASSQWTEAFF	TGTGCCAGCAGCCAATGGACTGAAGCTTTCTTT
TRBV6-1	.	.	TRBJ2-7	CASSEPAAGVIPYEQYF	TGTGCCAGCAGTGAACCCGCAGCAGGAGTTATTCCCTACGAGCAGTACTTC
TRBV9	TRBD2	.	TRBJ2-3	CASSVAPSGAGSTDTQYF	TGTGCCAGCAGCGTAGCTCCTAGCGGGGCCGGTAGCACAGATACGCAGTATTTT